These 3 T cell receptor beta chains were sequenced from one sample in a study of blood T cell repertoires in COVID-19 (dated by TCRdb to 2020 to 2021). Receptors were amplified or captured by the immunoSEQ multiplex PCR assay. The immuneACCESS repertoire file appears here via TCRdb, limited to in-frame rearrangements. These files lack a portion of the clones; in checked studies, under half of the deficit traces to unresolved V genes, and the cause of the others is not known. The sample profile shows tens of thousands of clones; roughly 82% of them were found once. Under 20% of the sample lies in the top ten. Sequenced input: peripheral blood. The receptors were gathered from a human donor in a cohort sampled during active COVID-19.

This clone was picked up a small number of times. This chain uses TRBV6-5 with TRBJ1-5, with D unclear. V was pared by 2 bases and J by 2 bases, with 10 bases between. The CDR3 contains 15 residues. Germline V gene sequence: CDR1 MNHEY, CDR2 SVGAGI. The chain's CDR3 is CASSYGIEGNQPQHF. The DNA of the CDR3 is TGTGCCAGCAGTTACGGAATTGAGGGCAATCAGCCCCAGCATTTT.

The chain is built from TRBV11-3 and TRBJ2-1; the match to TRBD2 covers 8 bases. V shed 2 bases, J shed 7 bases, and the junction held 7 bases outside the gene matches. The germline V gene encodes CDR1 SGHNT and CDR2 YENEEA. The CDR3 is made up of 15 amino acids. CDR3 sequence (DNA): TGTGCCAGCAGCTTATCCGTAGCGGGGCTAAATGAGCAGTTCTTC. The encoded protein is CASSLSVAGLNEQFF.

This chain uses TRBV9 with TRBJ2-3; 8 positions match TRBD2. V lost 0 bases, J lost 0 bases, and 9 bases stayed unmatched. Germline CDR1 is SGDLS and CDR2 is YYNGEE. CDR3 length: 18 amino acids. The CDR3 DNA sequence: TGTGCCAGCAGCGTAGGCCGTGGCGGGGGGCTGAGCACAGATACGCAGTATTTT. Its protein is CASSVGRGGGLSTDTQYF. Filled out from reference TRBV9 and TRBJ2-3, the complete variable domain reads DSGVTQTPKHLITATGQRVTLRCSPRSGDLSVYWYQQSLDQGLQFLIQYYNGEERAKGNILERFSAQQFPDLHSELNLSSLELGDSALYFCASSVGRGGGLSTDTQYFGPGTRLTVL.